These T cell receptor beta chains were read from a single sample in a study of control samples from healthy donors and cancer patients. Profiling relied on immunoSEQ multiplex PCR, and the TCRdb table lists in-frame clones only, not all of them. The sample lists around 70,000 clones, over 75% occurring once. Sequenced material: PBMCs. Source of these receptors: a woman aged 45-65 years with head and neck cancer. The CDR3 runs from the conserved cysteine through the conserved F or W. The order of the fields is J gene, clone size, CDR3 length, D gene, V gene, CDR3 protein, CDR3 DNA. A D gene is named only where the DNA matches it firmly. Clone size is not always given. Where it is, it says once, few, many or a class for expanded clones.

j_gene: TRBJ2-3
abundance: -
len: 16
d_gene: -
v_gene: TRBV7-8
CDR3aa: CASSFRGFPGTDTQYF
CDR3nt: TGTGCCAGCAGCTTTAGGGGATTCCCTGGCACAGATACGCAGTATTTT

j_gene: TRBJ1-2
abundance: few
len: 14
d_gene: -
v_gene: TRBV28
CDR3aa: CASSFGGLGYGYTF
CDR3nt: TGTGCCAGCAGTTTTGGGGGCCTGGGGTATGGCTACACCTTC

j_gene: TRBJ2-3
abundance: -
len: 16
d_gene: TRBD2
v_gene: TRBV4-2
CDR3aa: CASSLQPRGTTDTQYF
CDR3nt: TGTGCCAGCAGCCTTCAACCGCGGGGGACCACAGATACGCAGTATTTT

j_gene: TRBJ1-3
abundance: -
len: 16
d_gene: -
v_gene: TRBV30
CDR3aa: CAWSPQGRLSGNTIYF
CDR3nt: TGTGCCTGGAGTCCCCAAGGACGGCTCTCTGGAAACACCATATATTTT

j_gene: TRBJ1-5
abundance: few
len: 15
d_gene: TRBD1
v_gene: TRBV7-9
CDR3aa: CASSASQGPGEPQHF
CDR3nt: TGTGCCAGCAGCGCCTCACAGGGGCCGGGGGAGCCCCAGCATTTT

j_gene: TRBJ1-3
abundance: -
len: 13
d_gene: -
v_gene: TRBV5-6
CDR3aa: CASSFSSGNTIYF
CDR3nt: TGTGCCAGCAGCTTTAGCTCTGGAAACACCATATATTTT

j_gene: TRBJ1-1
abundance: -
len: 11
d_gene: -
v_gene: TRBV3-1/TRBV3-2
CDR3aa: CASSQVEGPFF
CDR3nt: TGTGCCAGCAGCCAAGTAGAGGGACCTTTCTTT

j_gene: TRBJ2-1
abundance: -
len: 12
d_gene: TRBD2
v_gene: TRBV29-1
CDR3aa: CSVIAGYNEQFF
CDR3nt: TGCAGCGTTATAGCGGGGTACAATGAGCAGTTCTTC

j_gene: TRBJ2-5
abundance: -
len: 14
d_gene: TRBD1
v_gene: TRBV6-5
CDR3aa: CASSATGGAGTQYF
CDR3nt: TGTGCCAGCAGCGCCACAGGGGGCGCGGGGACCCAGTACTTC

j_gene: TRBJ1-5
abundance: once
len: 14
d_gene: -
v_gene: TRBV6-2/TRBV6-3
CDR3aa: CASSYGGSRQPQHF
CDR3nt: TGTGCCAGCAGTTACGGGGGATCGCGTCAGCCCCAGCATTTT

j_gene: TRBJ1-2
abundance: -
len: 15
d_gene: -
v_gene: TRBV4-1
CDR3aa: CASSQDPGLGDGYTF
CDR3nt: TGCGCCAGCAGCCAAGATCCCGGGCTGGGGGATGGCTACACCTTC

j_gene: TRBJ2-1
abundance: -
len: 14
d_gene: TRBD2
v_gene: TRBV19
CDR3aa: CASSLGLAFTEQFF
CDR3nt: TGTGCCAGTAGTCTGGGACTAGCATTCACTGAGCAGTTCTTC

j_gene: TRBJ1-1
abundance: once
len: 12
d_gene: -
v_gene: TRBV6-4
CDR3aa: CASSDGTGEAFF
CDR3nt: TGTGCCAGCAGTGACGGCACAGGGGAAGCTTTCTTT

j_gene: TRBJ2-3
abundance: -
len: 15
d_gene: TRBD2
v_gene: TRBV7-2
CDR3aa: CASSYTAGNTDTQYF
CDR3nt: TGTGCCAGCAGCTATACAGCGGGGAACACAGATACGCAGTATTTT

j_gene: TRBJ1-4
abundance: -
len: 15
d_gene: -
v_gene: TRBV3-1/TRBV3-2
CDR3aa: CASSQQGQGSEKLFF
CDR3nt: TGTGCCAGCAGCCAACAGGGGCAAGGAAGTGAAAAACTGTTTTTT

j_gene: TRBJ1-6
abundance: -
len: 14
d_gene: -
v_gene: TRBV7-3
CDR3aa: CASSLAGTNSPLHF
CDR3nt: TGTGCCAGCAGCTTAGCAGGGACAAATTCACCCCTCCACTTT

j_gene: TRBJ1-2
abundance: few
len: 13
d_gene: -
v_gene: TRBV14
CDR3aa: CASSPRPGGGYTF
CDR3nt: TGTGCCAGCAGCCCCAGACCCGGCGGAGGCTACACCTTC

j_gene: TRBJ2-7
abundance: -
len: 13
d_gene: TRBD1
v_gene: TRBV6-1
CDR3aa: CASSEEGTAEQYF
CDR3nt: TGTGCCAGCAGTGAAGAAGGGACAGCAGAGCAGTACTTC

j_gene: TRBJ1-4
abundance: -
len: 15
d_gene: -
v_gene: TRBV5-1
CDR3aa: CASSGAGHGNEKLFF
CDR3nt: TGCGCCAGCAGCGGGGCGGGACATGGTAATGAAAAACTGTTTTTT

j_gene: TRBJ1-5
abundance: -
len: 15
d_gene: -
v_gene: TRBV19
CDR3aa: CASSRGPPSNQPQHF
CDR3nt: TGTGCCAGTAGTAGAGGACCCCCTAGCAATCAGCCCCAGCATTTT

j_gene: TRBJ2-3
abundance: -
len: 16
d_gene: -
v_gene: TRBV28
CDR3aa: CASSLSGGRNTDTQYF
CDR3nt: TGTGCCAGCAGTCTTTCAGGGGGGCGCAATACAGATACGCAGTATTTT

j_gene: TRBJ2-2
abundance: few
len: 17
d_gene: TRBD2
v_gene: TRBV5-1
CDR3aa: CASSLLSGGVNTGELFF
CDR3nt: TGCGCCAGCAGCCTCCTGAGCGGGGGGGTGAACACCGGGGAGCTGTTTTTT

j_gene: TRBJ2-7
abundance: -
len: 15
d_gene: -
v_gene: TRBV13
CDR3aa: CASSLITPKPYEQYF
CDR3nt: TGTGCCAGCAGCTTAATTACTCCAAAGCCCTACGAGCAGTACTTC

j_gene: TRBJ2-5
abundance: -
len: 12
d_gene: -
v_gene: TRBV14
CDR3aa: CASSLIQETQYF
CDR3nt: TGTGCCAGCAGTCTCATCCAAGAGACCCAGTACTTC

j_gene: TRBJ2-5
abundance: -
len: 10
d_gene: -
v_gene: TRBV18
CDR3aa: CASSGETQYF
CDR3nt: TGTGCCAGCTCGGGGGAGACCCAGTACTTC

j_gene: TRBJ2-1
abundance: -
len: 12
d_gene: -
v_gene: TRBV19
CDR3aa: CASRQMNNEQFF
CDR3nt: TGTGCCAGCCGACAGATGAACAATGAGCAGTTCTTC

j_gene: TRBJ1-6
abundance: -
len: 15
d_gene: -
v_gene: TRBV6-6
CDR3aa: CASSQKEVMNSPLHF
CDR3nt: TGTGCCAGCTCTCAGAAAGAGGTGATGAATTCACCCCTCCACTTT

j_gene: TRBJ1-6
abundance: -
len: 15
d_gene: -
v_gene: TRBV28
CDR3aa: CASSLPGARNSPLHF
CDR3nt: TGTGCCAGCAGTTTACCGGGGGCTCGAAATTCACCCCTCCACTTT

j_gene: TRBJ1-1
abundance: -
len: 15
d_gene: TRBD1
v_gene: TRBV6-6
CDR3aa: CASSPGTGTNTEAFF
CDR3nt: TGTGCCAGCAGTCCCGGGACAGGGACGAACACTGAAGCTTTCTTT

j_gene: TRBJ2-7
abundance: once
len: 14
d_gene: -
v_gene: TRBV5-1
CDR3aa: CASTPGTVSYEQYF
CDR3nt: TGCGCCAGCACCCCAGGTACAGTTTCCTACGAGCAGTACTTC

j_gene: TRBJ2-2
abundance: -
len: 16
d_gene: -
v_gene: TRBV7-3
CDR3aa: CASSLRGVANTGELFF
CDR3nt: TGTGCCAGCAGCTTAAGGGGAGTCGCGAACACCGGGGAGCTGTTTTTT

j_gene: TRBJ1-2
abundance: -
len: 15
d_gene: TRBD1
v_gene: TRBV5-4
CDR3aa: CASSLPGGEDYGYTF
CDR3nt: TGTGCCAGCAGCTTGCCAGGGGGCGAAGACTATGGCTACACCTTC